A selection of T cell receptor beta chains follows, all from one sample in a study of T cell clonotyping in hematopoietic cell transplantation. Some clones are missing from TCRdb's copy, which holds only in-frame ones; the method was immunoSEQ multiplex PCR. The repertoire holds about 41,000 clones, with approximately 95% as singletons. The sequenced sample was peripheral blood mononuclear cells. The receptors were sampled from a man younger than 45 in good health. Some clones in this sample may be carry-over from other donors' samples. Each CDR3 is given with its conserved first and last residue. D genes are given only for firm matches. Clone size is stated in some rows and not others, as once, few, many or a class when expanded.

j_gene | abundance | d_gene | v_gene | CDR3aa | CDR3nt
TRBJ1-1 | NA | NA | TRBV7-9 | CASSLMGVLKREAFF | TGTGCCAGCAGCTTAATGGGGGTCCTTAAGAGAGAAGCTTTCTTT
TRBJ2-7 | NA | NA | TRBV15 | CATSSGASFSQYF | TGTGCCACCAGCAGTGGGGCCTCCTTCAGCCAGTACTTC
TRBJ2-5 | once | TRBD1 | TRBV18 | CASRPRTGAQETQYF | TGTGCCAGCCGCCCCCGGACAGGGGCCCAAGAGACCCAGTACTTC
TRBJ2-1 | once | NA | TRBV10-3 | CAIRDNKGAGDEQFF | TGTGCCATCAGGGATAACAAGGGAGCCGGGGATGAGCAGTTCTTC
TRBJ2-3 | NA | NA | TRBV9 | CASSHVPWGSTDTQYF | TGTGCCAGCAGCCATGTCCCGTGGGGTAGCACAGATACGCAGTATTTT
TRBJ1-5 | NA | NA | TRBV6-5 | CASSYSRELPQHF | TGTGCCAGCAGTTACTCTAGGGAGCTGCCCCAGCATTTT
TRBJ2-1 | NA | NA | TRBV5-1 | CASSMGGLESEQFF | TGCGCCAGCAGCATGGGGGGACTCGAATCGGAGCAGTTCTTC
TRBJ2-5 | NA | TRBD2 | TRBV9 | CASSVEEGLAGETQYF | TGTGCCAGCAGCGTAGAAGAGGGACTAGCGGGAGAGACCCAGTACTTC
TRBJ2-3 | NA | TRBD1 | TRBV9 | CASSPHGQEATDTQYF | TGTGCCAGCAGCCCCCACGGACAGGAGGCCACAGATACGCAGTATTTT
TRBJ2-5 | NA | TRBD2 | TRBV5-1 | CASSGTSGGREETQYF | TGCGCCAGCAGCGGGACTAGCGGGGGCAGGGAGGAGACCCAGTACTTC
TRBJ2-7 | NA | NA | TRBV19 | CASSMYSGNYEQYF | TGTGCCAGTAGTATGTATTCAGGTAACTACGAGCAGTACTTC
TRBJ2-7 | NA | NA | TRBV7-2 | CASSSMAGQTYEQYF | TGTGCCAGCAGCTCCATGGCAGGACAGACCTACGAGCAGTACTTC
TRBJ2-3 | NA | NA | TRBV4-2 | CASSQDSSQRDTQYF | TGTGCCAGCAGCCAAGACAGTTCACAGCGGGATACGCAGTATTTT
TRBJ2-1 | few | NA | TRBV9 | CASSGGLGGSYNEQFF | TGTGCCAGCAGCGGCGGCCTGGGGGGCTCCTACAATGAGCAGTTCTTC
TRBJ1-1 | NA | NA | TRBV7-2 | CASSSPGPEAFF | TGTGCCAGCAGCTCCCCGGGCCCCGAAGCTTTCTTT
TRBJ2-2 | NA | TRBD1 | TRBV10-2 | CASNTQGYTGELFF | TGCGCCAGCAATACACAGGGGTACACCGGGGAGCTGTTTTTT
TRBJ2-2 | NA | TRBD1 | TRBV11-2 | CASSLVRGRGGELFF | TGTGCCAGCAGCTTAGTCAGGGGGAGAGGCGGGGAGCTGTTTTTT
TRBJ1-1 | NA | NA | TRBV28 | CASSPLYRMNTEAFF | TGTGCCAGCAGTCCCCTTTATCGTATGAACACTGAAGCTTTCTTT
TRBJ1-2 | NA | TRBD1 | TRBV20-1 | CSADTGGVDTF | TGCAGTGCCGACACAGGGGGCGTGGACACCTTC
TRBJ2-5 | NA | TRBD2 | TRBV9 | CASSVDLAEETQYF | TGTGCCAGCAGCGTAGATCTAGCGGAAGAGACCCAGTACTTC
TRBJ2-3 | NA | NA | TRBV5-1 | CASSFTGHSTDTQYF | TGCGCCAGCAGCTTTACAGGTCATAGCACAGATACGCAGTATTTT
TRBJ1-4 | NA | NA | TRBV5-6 | CASSLTASIEKLFF | TGTGCCAGCAGCTTGACAGCGAGTATTGAAAAACTGTTTTTT
TRBJ1-2 | NA | TRBD1 | TRBV7-2 | CASSRTGTGVNGYTF | TGTGCCAGCAGCCGTACCGGGACAGGGGTGAATGGCTACACCTTC
TRBJ2-3 | once | TRBD2 | TRBV6-5 | CASSRGEVGDTQYF | TGTGCCAGCAGCCGGGGGGAGGTGGGAGATACGCAGTATTTT
TRBJ2-2 | NA | TRBD2 | TRBV7-6 | CASSSSLAGGTGELFF | TGTGCCAGCAGCTCCTCACTAGCGGGGGGCACCGGGGAGCTGTTTTTT
TRBJ1-1 | NA | NA | TRBV6-1 | CASSTGEGYSEAFF | TGTGCCAGCAGTACAGGTGAGGGGTATTCTGAAGCTTTCTTT
TRBJ1-1 | NA | NA | TRBV27 | CASSRIPNTEAFF | TGTGCCAGCAGCAGAATCCCTAACACTGAAGCTTTCTTT
TRBJ2-1 | NA | TRBD1 | TRBV6-5 | CASSRDRGGNEQFF | TGTGCCAGCAGTCGGGACAGGGGAGGCAATGAGCAGTTCTTC
TRBJ1-2 | NA | TRBD1 | TRBV6-1 | CASSEGIPGQAKGYGYTF | TGTGCCAGCAGTGAAGGGATACCGGGACAGGCAAAGGGCTATGGCTACACCTTC
TRBJ2-1 | NA | TRBD2 | TRBV6-1 | CASSAGLARNEQFF | TGTGCCAGCAGTGCGGGACTAGCAAGGAATGAGCAGTTCTTC
TRBJ2-7 | NA | TRBD2 | TRBV30 | CAWIPTGTSAYEQYF | TGTGCCTGGATCCCCACCGGGACTAGCGCCTACGAGCAGTACTTC
TRBJ2-7 | once | NA | TRBV14 | CASSQFKDNTYEQYF | TGTGCCAGCAGCCAGTTCAAGGACAATACCTACGAGCAGTACTTC
TRBJ2-5 | few | TRBD1 | TRBV9 | CASSVQAGQGYSETQYF | TGTGCCAGCAGCGTCCAGGCGGGACAGGGGTATTCGGAGACCCAGTACTTC
TRBJ2-2 | NA | NA | TRBV5-4 | CASSLLANTGELFF | TGTGCCAGCAGCTTGCTCGCGAACACCGGGGAGCTGTTTTTT
TRBJ2-7 | NA | TRBD2 | TRBV19 | CASSMGAASGGTYEQYF | TGTGCCAGTAGTATGGGGGCAGCTAGCGGGGGAACGTACGAGCAGTACTTC
TRBJ2-3 | NA | TRBD1 | TRBV7-2 | CASSLEGARGTDTQYF | TGTGCCAGCAGCTTAGAGGGGGCCCGAGGAACAGATACGCAGTATTTT
TRBJ2-3 | NA | TRBD2 | TRBV6-5 | CASRVGGTQYF | TGTGCCAGCAGAGTCGGGGGGACGCAGTATTTT
TRBJ1-2 | NA | NA | TRBV6-1 | CASTLGENYGYTF | TGTGCCAGCACCTTAGGCGAGAACTATGGCTACACCTTC
TRBJ2-7 | NA | NA | TRBV6-1 | CASSESWRSSSYEQYF | TGTGCCAGCAGTGAATCGTGGCGATCAAGCTCCTACGAGCAGTACTTC
TRBJ2-1 | NA | NA | TRBV6-5 | CASSYSSLQSEQFF | TGTGCCAGCAGTTACTCGAGTCTCCAAAGTGAGCAGTTCTTC
TRBJ2-3 | NA | TRBD2 | TRBV5-4 | CASRAGGPPDTQYF | TGTGCCAGTAGAGCGGGAGGGCCCCCAGATACGCAGTATTTT
TRBJ2-5 | NA | NA | TRBV29-1 | CSVEGGGETQYF | TGCAGCGTTGAAGGAGGGGGGGAGACCCAGTACTTC
TRBJ2-5 | NA | TRBD1 | TRBV19 | CASSAGTGQETQYF | TGTGCCAGTAGTGCCGGGACAGGACAAGAGACCCAGTACTTC
TRBJ2-5 | NA | NA | TRBV5-8 | CASSKKWGLGETQYF | TGTGCCAGCAGCAAGAAATGGGGGCTAGGGGAGACCCAGTACTTC
TRBJ1-4 | NA | NA | TRBV29-1 | CSVLGDEKLFF | TGCAGCGTTCTGGGGGATGAAAAACTGTTTTTT
TRBJ1-5 | NA | NA | TRBV19 | CASSYGANNQPQHF | TGTGCCAGTAGCTACGGGGCTAACAATCAGCCCCAGCATTTT
TRBJ1-1 | NA | TRBD1 | TRBV4-1 | CASSQEEGAIPEAFF | TGCGCCAGCAGCCAAGAGGAGGGGGCAATCCCTGAAGCTTTCTTT
TRBJ1-1 | NA | NA | TRBV5-6 | CASSGYWGGGEAFF | TGTGCCAGCAGCGGATATTGGGGAGGGGGTGAAGCTTTCTTT
TRBJ1-5 | NA | NA | TRBV11-2 | CASTPAGSNQPQHF | TGTGCCAGCACCCCCGCAGGTTCCAATCAGCCCCAGCATTTT
TRBJ1-5 | NA | TRBD1 | TRBV30 | CAWSDRALQPQHF | TGTGCCTGGTCGGACAGGGCCTTACAGCCCCAGCATTTT
TRBJ1-4 | NA | TRBD1 | TRBV4-3 | CASSRDKTGADEKLFF | TGCGCCAGCAGCCGAGACAAGACAGGGGCTGATGAAAAACTGTTTTTT
TRBJ2-7 | NA | TRBD2 | TRBV30 | CAWNSGGEQYF | TGTGCCTGGAATTCGGGGGGTGAGCAGTACTTC
TRBJ1-1 | NA | TRBD1 | TRBV29-1 | CSVTTGGETEAFF | TGCAGCGTCACGACAGGGGGCGAAACTGAAGCTTTCTTT
TRBJ1-2 | NA | TRBD1 | TRBV9 | CASSATGDTGGYTF | TGTGCCAGCAGCGCGACAGGGGATACGGGTGGCTACACCTTC
TRBJ1-5 | NA | NA | TRBV29-1 | CSVVSEGGGSNQPQHF | TGCAGCGTTGTGTCGGAAGGTGGGGGGAGCAATCAGCCCCAGCATTTT